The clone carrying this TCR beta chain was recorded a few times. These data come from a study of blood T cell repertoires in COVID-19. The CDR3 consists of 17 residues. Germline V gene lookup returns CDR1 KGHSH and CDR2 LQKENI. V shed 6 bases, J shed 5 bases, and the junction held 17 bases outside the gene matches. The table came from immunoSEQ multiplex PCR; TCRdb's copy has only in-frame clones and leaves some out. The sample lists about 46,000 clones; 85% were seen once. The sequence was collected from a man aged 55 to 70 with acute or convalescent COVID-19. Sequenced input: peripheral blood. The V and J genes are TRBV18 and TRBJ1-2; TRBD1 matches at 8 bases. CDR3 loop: CASSPSTGELFFYGYTF. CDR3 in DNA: TGTGCCAGCTCCCCTTCGACAGGGGAGCTCTTTTTTTATGGCTACACCTTC.